The 19 T cell receptor beta chains presented below share a single source sample, sequenced in a study of blood T cell repertoires in COVID-19. Profiling relied on immunoSEQ multiplex PCR, and the TCRdb table lists in-frame clones only, not all of them. The profile shows fewer than 300,000 clones, 75% to 90% of them singletons. The source material was peripheral blood. The receptors shown here come from a human donor in a cohort sampled during active COVID-19.

This sequence joins TRBV5-1 and TRBJ2-5, with TRBD1 matching 10 bases. In germline, CDR1 is SGHRS, CDR2 YFSETQ. The CDR3 runs to 17 residues. V shed 4 bases and J 5 bases; nucleotides not matched to a gene: 14. The CDR3, as DNA: TGCGCCAGCAGCCCTAGTCGCGGGACAGGGGTGAGCGAGACCCAGTACTTC. Its protein product is CASSPSRGTGVSETQYF.

V and J are TRBV19 and TRBJ2-1; tentative D call: TRBD1 (6 bases). V was cut by 5 bases and J by 8 bases, with 16 bases left in between. CDR1 is LNHDA and CDR2 is SQIVND in the germline V gene (reference sequence). The CDR3 covers 14 residues. The CDR3 sequence: CASSDAGAFDEQFF. The DNA of the CDR3 is TGTGCCAGTAGTGATGCAGGGGCGTTCGATGAGCAGTTCTTC.

This chain uses TRBV3-1 (or the pseudogene TRBV3-2) with TRBJ2-7, with TRBD2 matching 8 bases. The CDR3 has 17 amino acids. After removal of 1 base from V and 3 bases from J, the junction contained 11 bases not matched to a gene. Germline V gene lookup returns CDR1 LGHDT and CDR2 YNNKEL (reference sequence). CDR3 bases: TGTGCCAGCAGCCAAGCCTCCGGGGGGGCCCCTGTCTACGAGCAGTACTTC. As protein: CASSQASGGAPVYEQYF.

The chain couples TRBV5-8 to TRBJ2-6; 10 bases map to TRBD1. This CDR3 comprises 17 residues. V lost 0 bases and J lost 8; bases outside the gene matches: 8. CDR1 SGHTS and CDR2 YDEGEE come from the germline V gene. The CDR3 here is CASSLATGGLQTNVLTF. The CDR3 nucleotides are TGTGCCAGCAGCTTGGCGACAGGGGGCTTGCAGACCAACGTCCTGACTTTC.

V is TRBV16 and J is TRBJ1-4; 7 nucleotides line up with TRBD1. Looked up from germline, CDR1 is KGHSY and CDR2 is FQNENV. The trim removed 1 base at V and 0 bases at J, leaving 5 bases unmatched. The CDR3 has 17 amino acids. The CDR3 region is CASSQWDSSPTNEKLFF. Written as DNA, the CDR3 is TGTGCCAGCAGCCAATGGGACAGTAGTCCAACTAATGAAAAACTGTTTTTT.

There are a few counts of this clone. The gene calls are TRBV11-2 and TRBJ1-2; 10 bases match TRBD1. The ends lost 5 bases at V and 7 bases at J; junction bases unmatched: 10. In germline, CDR1 is SGHAT, CDR2 FQNNGV. The CDR3 totals 15 residues. This chain's CDR3 is CASSLRGQGTGGYTF. CDR3 bases: TGTGCCAGCAGCCTAAGGGGACAGGGGACGGGTGGCTACACCTTC.

The genes are TRBV29-1 and TRBJ1-1; weak D call: TRBD1 (5 bases). Germline CDR1 and CDR2: SQVTM and ANQGSEA. The V end lost 6 bases, the J end lost 1 base, and 15 bases lay between the germline ends. CDR3 length: 14 amino acids. CDR3 DNA: TGCAGCGTCGGCCCCGTGGGGGGGAACACTGAAGCTTTCTTT. As protein: CSVGPVGGNTEAFF.

The V gene is TRBV6-5, the J gene TRBJ2-4, with no clear D. The CDR3 loop spans 15 amino acids. Trimming removed 2 bases from V and 2 bases from J, with 10 bases in between. The germline V gene encodes CDR1 MNHEY and CDR2 SVGAGI. The CDR3 bases are TGTGCCAGCAGTTACGATTGGGCGACCAAAAACATTCAGTACTTC. This encodes CASSYDWATKNIQYF.

The J gene is TRBJ2-2, the V gene TRBV11-2; TRBD1 might be the D (6 bases). Germline lookup yields CDR1 SGHAT and CDR2 FQNNGV. V was shortened by 4 bases and J by 1 base, with 10 bases between the two germline ends. The CDR3 has 15 amino acids. CDR3 amino acids: CASSSQGRNTGELFF. For the CDR3, the DNA is TGTGCCAGCAGCTCCCAGGGGCGGAACACCGGGGAGCTGTTTTTT.

The V call is TRBV14, the J call TRBJ2-5; possibly TRBD1 for D (6 bases). V gave up 4 bases and J gave up 13 bases, with 16 bases separating them. The CDR3 has 12 amino acids. Germline V gene sequence: CDR1 SGHDN, CDR2 FVKESK. CDR3 protein: CASSPGAETLYF. In DNA, the CDR3 is TGTGCCAGCAGCCCAGGGGCGGAGACTCTGTACTTC.

The V call is TRBV20-1, the J call TRBJ2-3; 13 nucleotides agree with TRBD2. The CDR3 contains 16 residues. Trimming removed 3 bases from V and 0 bases from J; junction bases left unmatched: 3. Germline assignment: CDR1 DFQATT and CDR2 SNEGSKA (reference sequence). The CDR3 here is CSASGLAGVSTDTQYF. CDR3 bases: TGCAGTGCTAGTGGACTAGCGGGGGTCAGCACAGATACGCAGTATTTT.

This clone appeared a single time. This chain uses TRBV3-1 (or the pseudogene TRBV3-2) with TRBJ1-6; 7 bases line up with TRBD1. The CDR3 contains 16 residues. The ends lost 1 base at V and 2 bases at J; junction bases unmatched: 2. Per the germline V gene, CDR1 is LGHDT and CDR2 is YNNKEL (reference sequence). The CDR3 region has the DNA TGTGCCAGCAGCCAAGGACAGGGCCCCTATAATTCACCCCTCCACTTT. It codes for CASSQGQGPYNSPLHF.

The V call is TRBV6-2 or TRBV6-3, the J call TRBJ2-1; no clear D. The CDR3 is 16 residues long. CDR1 is MNHEY and CDR2 is SVGEGT in the germline V gene. The germline V and J ends were trimmed by 5 bases and 5 bases, with 19 bases remaining between them. The CDR3 nucleotides read TGTGCCAGCAGTCCCTCTACTAAGGTCAGTCACAATGAGCAGTTCTTC. Amino acids: CASSPSTKVSHNEQFF.

The gene calls are TRBV18 and TRBJ2-2, with TRBD2 matching over 7 bases. This CDR3 is built from 20 residues. Germline V gene data show CDR1 as KGHSH and CDR2 as LQKENI. With 6 bases clipped from V and 4 bases from J, the junction kept 23 bases outside the gene matches. CDR3 nucleotides: TGTGCCAGCTCCCCGCTCATATTTTCCGGGCGGGAGCCGGCCACCGGGGAGCTGTTTTTT. This codes for CASSPLIFSGREPATGELFF. Full variable domain (outside the CDR3, taken from reference TRBV18 and TRBJ2-2): NAGVMQNPRHLVRRRGQEARLRCSPMKGHSHVYWYRQLPEEGLKFMVYLQKENIIDESGMPKERFSAEFPKEGPSILRIQQVVRGDSAAYFCASSPLIFSGREPATGELFFGEGSRLTVL.

The chain links TRBV19 to TRBJ2-3; the D is unclear. Germline values: CDR1 LNHDA, CDR2 SQIVND (reference sequence). The CDR3 loop spans 12 amino acids. V lost 2 bases to trimming and J lost 4 bases, with 4 bases between them. CDR3: CASSIRADTQYF. CDR3 DNA: TGTGCCAGTAGTATAAGAGCAGATACGCAGTATTTT.

This chain connects TRBV7-9 to TRBJ1-4, with D possibly being TRBD1 (6 bases). V was trimmed by 6 bases and J by 3 bases, leaving 14 bases between them. CDR1 SEHNR and CDR2 FQNEAQ come from the germline V gene (reference sequence). The CDR3 is 15 amino acids. CDR3 protein: CASSRTGQANEKLFF. The CDR3 coding sequence is TGTGCCAGCAGTCGTACAGGGCAGGCTAATGAAAAACTGTTTTTT. Together with reference TRBV7-9 and TRBJ1-4, the CDR3 gives the full variable domain: DTGVSQNPRHKITKRGQNVTFRCDPISEHNRLYWYRQTLGQGPEFLTYFQNEAQLEKSRLLSDRFSAERPKGSFSTLEIQRTEQGDSAMYLCASSRTGQANEKLFFGSGTQLSVL.

The chain couples TRBV19 to TRBJ1-6, with unresolved D. The CDR3 consists of 15 residues. Trimming took 10 bases from V and 0 from J, leaving 13 bases between them. Per germline, CDR1 LNHDA and CDR2 SQIVND (reference sequence). This chain's CDR3 is CATAWESSYNSPLHF. The DNA for the CDR3 is TGTGCCACCGCTTGGGAGAGCTCCTATAATTCACCCCTCCACTTT.

The genes are TRBV6-2 or TRBV6-3 and TRBJ1-4, with 9 bases that match TRBD1. V was pared by 0 bases and J by 8 bases, with 16 bases of the junction left unmatched. Germline V gene lookup returns CDR1 MNHEY and CDR2 SVGEGT. The CDR3 is made up of 19 amino acids. CDR3 sequence reads: CASSYSNRDREDSREKLFF. The CDR3 bases are TGTGCCAGCAGTTACTCAAACCGGGACAGGGAAGATTCGCGAGAAAAACTGTTTTTT.

V gene TRBV27 combines with J gene TRBJ2-2, with 9 bases matching TRBD2. The CDR3 has 18 residues. Germline V gene data show CDR1 as MNHEY and CDR2 as SMNVEV (reference sequence). The J segment lost 0 bases and the V segment lost 7 bases, leaving 12 bases of the junction unmatched. CDR3 DNA sequence: TGTGCCAGCAAAGCGGGGGGCCTGAGCACCGCGAACACCGGGGAGCTGTTTTTT. Protein product: CASKAGGLSTANTGELFF.